This T cell receptor (beta chain) was recorded in a study of early stage breast cancer tumors. Method: immunoSEQ multiplex PCR; TCRdb's copy keeps in-frame clones and lacks some. The sample comprises about 63,000 clones, about 80% of which are singletons, and approximately 3.6% rests with the top ten. On this clone: The antigen remains unidentified.

This CDR3 is built from 14 residues. V lost 3 bases to trimming and J lost 5 bases, with 10 bases between them. The germline V gene encodes CDR1 MDHEN and CDR2 SYDVKM. Study-level results: Tumors had about 2.3-fold higher T cell density than normal breast.

The TCR comes from a person aged 30 to 40 with breast cancer. Input material: blood. The V gene is TRBV28, the J gene TRBJ1-4; D remains ambiguous. The CDR3: CASSFSGQNEKLFF. CDR3 in DNA: TGTGCCAGCAGTTTTAGCGGGCAAAATGAAAAACTGTTTTTT.